These 23 T cell receptor beta chains share one sample of origin, sequenced in a study of cytomegalovirus exposure and HLA in healthy donors. Primers: 60 Vbeta forward and 13 Jbeta reverse. Repertoires were generated with immunoSEQ multiplex PCR, while TCRdb's copy carries only in-frame clones and drops some. The profile shows some 200,000 clones, about 81% of them singletons. The source material was PBMCs. The receptors stem from a woman aged 18-29 years in good health and CMV-seronegative.

This chain uses TRBV10-3 with TRBJ2-3, with D hard to call. Germline values: CDR1 ENHRY, CDR2 SYGVKD. V lost 4 bases and J lost 1, with 15 bases in between. This CDR3 spans 16 amino acids. The CDR3: CAISALEQRRTDTQYF. DNA of the CDR3: TGTGCCATCAGTGCGTTAGAACAGAGACGCACAGATACGCAGTATTTT.

The chain couples TRBV19 to TRBJ2-2, with 10 positions matching TRBD2. The V gene end was trimmed by 4 bases and the J gene end by 3 bases; junction bases not matched to a gene: 8. The CDR3 totals 17 residues. Germline-derived CDR1 and CDR2 are LNHDA and SQIVND (reference sequence). The CDR3 loop is CASSTLSGRADTGELFF. As DNA, the CDR3 is TGTGCCAGTAGTACCCTAAGCGGGAGGGCCGACACCGGGGAGCTGTTTTTT. Full variable domain (remainder filled in from reference TRBV19 and TRBJ2-2): DGGITQSPKYLFRKEGQNVTLSCEQNLNHDAMYWYRQDPGQGLRLIYYSQIVNDFQKGDIAEGYSVSREKKESFPLTVTSAQKNPTAFYLCASSTLSGRADTGELFFGEGSRLTVL.

The V call is TRBV7-8, the J call TRBJ1-1, with a tentative D call TRBD1 (5 bases). Germline assignment: CDR1 SGHVS and CDR2 FQNEAQ. V gave up 1 base and J gave up 0 bases, with 12 bases separating them. This CDR3 is built from 16 residues. In nucleotides, the CDR3 is TGTGCCAGCAGCTTAGTTGCAGGGACTATGAACACTGAAGCTTTCTTT. It specifies CASSLVAGTMNTEAFF.

In its sample, this clone was seen a few times. The chain combines TRBV30 with TRBJ2-3, with 9 bases identical to TRBD1. Germline CDR1 and CDR2: GTSNPN and SVGIG (reference sequence). This CDR3 is 16 amino acids long. V lost 1 base, J lost 6 bases, and 11 bases stayed unmatched. The CDR3 loop reads CAWSAGTGPGRDTQYF. CDR3 DNA sequence: TGTGCCTGGAGTGCAGGGACAGGGCCAGGTAGGGATACGCAGTATTTT.

The chain combines TRBV6-1 with TRBJ1-4; weak D call: TRBD1 (5 bases). CDR1 MNHNS and CDR2 SASEGT come from the germline V gene. Trimming took 2 bases from V and 6 from J, leaving 7 bases between them. This CDR3 region has 13 residues. The CDR3 loop is CASSEIGDEKLFF. The CDR3 DNA reads TGTGCCAGCAGTGAAATAGGGGATGAAAAACTGTTTTTT.

This clone was recorded once. This sequence joins TRBV30 and TRBJ1-1, with 10 bases fitting TRBD1. V dropped 6 bases and J dropped 4; count of bases not matched to a gene: 14. The CDR3 is 16 residues long. The germline V gene has CDR1 GTSNPN and CDR2 SVGIG (reference sequence). CDR3 nucleotides: TGTGCCTGCCAGCGAGAGGGGACAGGGGACGGCACTGAAGCTTTCTTT. Amino acids: CACQREGTGDGTEAFF.

The chain has TRBV6-1 and TRBJ2-7, with a tentative D call TRBD2 (5 bases). Germline loops: CDR1 MNHNS, CDR2 SASEGT. CDR3 length equals 14 residues. V was cut by 8 bases and J by 0 bases, with 14 bases left in between. DNA of the CDR3: TGTGCCAGCCTCCGGGATACCAGCTCCTACGAGCAGTACTTC. This codes for CASLRDTSSYEQYF.

The chain employs TRBV4-2 and TRBJ2-7; D is unresolved. CDR3 length: 17 amino acids. The V gene lost 0 bases and the J gene lost 1 base, with 16 bases spanning the gap. The germline CDR1 and CDR2 sequences are LGHNA and YNFKEQ. CDR3 sequence: CASSQDVQRAFSYEQYF. The CDR3 region has the DNA TGTGCCAGCAGCCAAGATGTGCAGCGCGCGTTTTCCTACGAGCAGTACTTC.

CDR3 nucleotides: TGTGCCAGCAGTTTAATGGGGACACAACTTAGCAATCAGCCCCAGCATTTT. It translates to CASSLMGTQLSNQPQHF. V gene TRBV27 combines with J gene TRBJ1-5; perhaps TRBD1 as D (6 bases). From germline, CDR1 is MNHEY and CDR2 SMNVEV (reference sequence). The ends were cut back, 2 bases at V and 0 bases at J, with 14 bases in the middle. The CDR3 is 17 residues long.

The gene calls are TRBV7-9 and TRBJ1-2; tentative D call: TRBD1 (6 bases). Deletions cut 8 bases from V and 0 bases from J, with 22 bases between. The CDR3 has 17 amino acids. CDR1 and CDR2 (germline): SEHNR, FQNEAQ (reference sequence). CDR3 amino acids: CASRGGGREKANYGYTF. Here the CDR3 DNA reads TGTGCCAGCCGTGGGGGGGGCAGAGAAAAAGCTAACTATGGCTACACCTTC.

This clone came up once. The V call is TRBV27, the J call TRBJ2-7, with D hard to call. V lost 3 bases and J lost 0, with 9 bases in between. This CDR3 is 14 amino acids long. Germline CDR1 reads MNHEY; CDR2 reads SMNVEV (reference sequence). Written as DNA, the CDR3 is TGTGCCAGCAGTTTCGCGACAAGCTCCTACGAGCAGTACTTC. This sequence encodes CASSFATSSYEQYF.

V and J are TRBV7-8 and TRBJ2-7, with 9 bases matching TRBD2. The trim removed 1 base at V and 4 bases at J, leaving 5 bases unmatched. The CDR3 is 15 amino acids. Germline loops: CDR1 SGHVS, CDR2 FQNEAQ. The CDR3 DNA reads as TGTGCCAGCAGCTTAGGTAGCGGGAGAGTGTACGAGCAGTACTTC. Translated: CASSLGSGRVYEQYF.

The chain links TRBV27 to TRBJ1-1, with unresolved D. Germline V CDR1 and CDR2: MNHEY, SMNVEV (reference sequence). This CDR3 has 12 amino acids. V was shortened by 5 bases and J by 7 bases, with 11 bases between the two germline ends. CDR3 loop: CASSIRESEAFF. The CDR3 region has the DNA TGTGCCAGCAGTATACGGGAGAGTGAAGCTTTCTTT.

This CDR3 is CASNEAGNPYEQYF. The CDR3 nucleotides are TGTGCCAGCAACGAAGCGGGGAATCCCTACGAGCAGTACTTC. This rearrangement joins TRBV28 to TRBJ2-7, with 7 bases lining up with TRBD2. Germline V gene sequence: CDR1 MDHEN, CDR2 SYDVKM. The CDR3 is 14 residues long. The trim removed 7 bases at V and 2 bases at J, leaving 8 bases unmatched.

This clone has a single count. This chain links TRBV5-4 with TRBJ1-2; D might be TRBD1 (5 bases). CDR1 SGHNT and CDR2 YYREEE come from the germline V gene (reference sequence). The CDR3 is 14 amino acids. V lost 1 base, J lost 7 bases, and 14 bases lay in between. CDR3: CASSLKAKQGGYTF. In DNA form, the CDR3 reads TGTGCCAGCAGCTTGAAAGCCAAGCAGGGTGGCTACACCTTC. Combining the CDR3 with reference TRBV5-4 and TRBJ1-2 gives the whole variable domain ETGVTQSPTHLIKTRGQQVTLRCSSQSGHNTVSWYQQALGQGPQFIFQYYREEENGRGNFPPRFSGLQFPNYSSELNVNALELDDSALYLCASSLKAKQGGYTFGSGTRLTVV.

V and J are TRBV27 and TRBJ2-1; 9 bases fit TRBD1. The CDR3 runs 15 residues. Trimming at V came to 5 bases and at J to 2 bases, leaving 4 bases not matched to a gene. The germline gives CDR1 MNHEY, CDR2 SMNVEV (reference sequence). This CDR3 is CASSGQGSAYNEQFF. In DNA, the CDR3 is TGTGCCAGCAGTGGACAGGGGTCGGCCTACAATGAGCAGTTCTTC.

This clone was counted once. The rearrangement uses TRBV14 and TRBJ2-7; tentatively, D is TRBD2 (5 bases). Germline V gene lookup returns CDR1 SGHDN and CDR2 FVKESK. The V end lost 0 bases, the J end lost 3 bases, and 12 bases lay between the germline ends. The CDR3 sequence is 15 residues long. DNA for the CDR3: TGTGCCAGCAGCCAAGATCGGACTGGGGTCTACGAGCAGTACTTC. This codes for CASSQDRTGVYEQYF.

The J gene is TRBJ2-5, the V gene TRBV5-6; unclear D gene. The J call is doubtful: the DNA matches TRBJ2-7 better. The CDR3 runs to 13 residues. Germline V gene lookup returns CDR1 SGHDT and CDR2 YYEEEE. The CDR3 sequence: CASRKPASYEQYF. The CDR3 DNA follows: TGTGCCAGCAGGAAGCCTGCCTCCTACGAGCAGTACTTC.

The chain is built from TRBV4-2 and TRBJ1-1; 7 positions agree with TRBD1. Germline CDR1 reads LGHNA; CDR2 reads YNFKEQ. CDR3 size: 16 residues. Trimming removed 4 bases from V and 0 bases from J; junction bases left unmatched: 8. As DNA, the CDR3 is TGTGCCAGCAGCCCGGGACAGCTTATTATGAACACTGAAGCTTTCTTT. It codes for CASSPGQLIMNTEAFF.

This clone was detected only a few times. This sequence joins TRBV5-6 and TRBJ1-2; 7 bases are a match to TRBD1. V gave up 2 bases and J gave up 4 bases; unmatched junction bases: 2. Germline CDR1 reads SGHDT; CDR2 reads YYEEEE. This CDR3 is built from 13 residues. This chain's CDR3 is CASSFTGVYGYTF. Written as DNA, the CDR3 is TGTGCCAGCAGCTTCACAGGGGTCTATGGCTACACCTTC.

The chain has TRBV5-1 and TRBJ2-5; TRBD1 agrees at 7 bases. This CDR3 is built from 16 residues. Trimming at V came to 2 bases and at J to 5 bases, leaving 12 bases not matched to a gene. Germline assignment: CDR1 SGHRS and CDR2 YFSETQ. CDR3 sequence (DNA): TGCGCCAGCAGCTTCGTTCAAGGAGACAGGGATGAGACCCAGTACTTC. The encoded protein is CASSFVQGDRDETQYF.

This clone was seen just once. CDR3 loop: CASLGRGYTEAFF. DNA of the CDR3: TGTGCCAGTTTGGGTAGGGGTTACACTGAAGCTTTCTTT. The gene calls are TRBV28 and TRBJ1-1; D is perhaps TRBD1 (5 bases). This CDR3 spans 13 amino acids. V lost 9 bases, J lost 3 bases, and 14 bases lay in between. Per the germline V gene, CDR1 is MDHEN and CDR2 is SYDVKM.

The chain recombines TRBV18 with TRBJ1-2; D unresolved. Germline V CDR1 and CDR2: KGHSH, LQKENI. Deletions cut 1 base from V and 3 bases from J, with 9 bases between. This CDR3 contains 14 residues. CDR3 loop: CASSPQEEYYGYTF. The CDR3 DNA reads as TGTGCCAGCTCACCACAGGAGGAATACTATGGCTACACCTTC.